The present T cell receptor (beta chain) was sequenced within a study of OX40 agonist ivuxolimab in advanced cancers. Whole-study context: Aged roughly 23 to 90 with a mean of approximately 60 years, they were about 83% male. Around 40% of patients had received prior checkpoint inhibitor therapy. Study observations and caveats: Doses of 0.1 to 3.0 mg/kg were accompanied by clonal expansion of CD4+ and CD8+ blood T cells by week 6.

To note about this clone: Its cognate antigen is unknown.

Germline CDR1 reads MNHEY; CDR2 reads SVGAGI. Trimming took 11 bases from V and 4 from J, leaving 14 bases between them. This CDR3 spans 12 amino acids. TCRdb's copy holds only in-frame clones and misses some; the assay was immunoSEQ multiplex PCR. Of around 45,000 clones listed, around 84% are singletons. The clonotype was recovered from an adult with an advanced solid tumor such as melanoma, head and neck, liver or kidney cancer. The chain couples TRBV6-5 to TRBJ1-1, with D perhaps matching TRBD1 (5 bases). Sequenced material: CD4+ or CD8+ T cells sorted from blood, taken in a trial of the OX40 agonist ivuxolimab. The CDR3 DNA reads as TGTGCCTCCGCAACGGGGGTCACTGAAGCTTTCTTT. It is translated as CASATGVTEAFF.